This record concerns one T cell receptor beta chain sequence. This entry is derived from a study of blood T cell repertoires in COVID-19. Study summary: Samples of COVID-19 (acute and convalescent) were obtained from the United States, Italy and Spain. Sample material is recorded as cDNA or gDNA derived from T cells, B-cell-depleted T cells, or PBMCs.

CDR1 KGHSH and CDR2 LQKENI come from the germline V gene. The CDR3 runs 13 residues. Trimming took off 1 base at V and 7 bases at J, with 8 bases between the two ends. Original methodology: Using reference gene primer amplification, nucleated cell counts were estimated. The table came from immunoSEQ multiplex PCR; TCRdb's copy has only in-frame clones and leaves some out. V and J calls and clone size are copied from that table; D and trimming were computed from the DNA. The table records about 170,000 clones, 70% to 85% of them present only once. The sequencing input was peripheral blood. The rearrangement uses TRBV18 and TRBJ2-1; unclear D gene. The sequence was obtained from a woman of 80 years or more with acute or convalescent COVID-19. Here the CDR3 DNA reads TGTGCCAGCTCACCACTGAGCCCGAATGAGCAGTTCTTC. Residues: CASSPLSPNEQFF.